This T cell receptor beta chain was sequenced in a study of T cells after yellow fever vaccination (dated by TCRdb to about 2019). For the wider study: The SMART-Seq v4 Ultra Low Input RNA kit was used to prepare libraries from fractions with low cell numbers. Two healthy male donors, one aged 18 to 29 and one aged 30 to 40 years, were included in the cohort. Blood was drawn at multiple timepoints before and after primary and secondary immunization, with bulk PBMC replicates and cell subsets isolated. To track T-cell clones before and after primary and booster YFV17D yellow fever vaccination, bulk TCR alpha and beta repertoires were sequenced longitudinally. Overall results and qualifications from the work: Because abundant contaminating clonotypes from the bulk population could be contained in FACS-sorted repertoires, computational filtering was required. Most clones expanded after primary vaccination were re-detected after the booster (about 95% of CD4 and approximately 85% of CD8), suggesting broad memory maintenance. Compared with the primary T-cell response, the secondary T-cell response was weaker but faster, peaking on day 5 rather than day 15. Only a couple of donors were included in the study, so the extent to which the findings can be generalized is limited. A small fraction of clonotypes showed up in both the CD4 and CD8 compartments, probably as a result of convergent recombination.

Sequencing was performed on an Illumina NovaSeq 6000. Synthesis of TCR cDNA relied on 5'RACE template switching, a step that introduced a universal primer site along with unique molecular identifiers. Priming of cDNA synthesis was performed from both the TCR alpha and TCR beta constant segments. Libraries were amplified in two PCR steps, with sample barcodes and sequencing adapters added in the second step. Sequencing of the libraries was done on either Illumina HiSeq 2500 (2x100 bp) or NovaSeq (2x150 bp). In the authors' own workflow: Reads were demultiplexed and collapsed into UMI consensus sequences with MIGEC, and V(D)J alignment was performed with MiXCR. Vaccine-responding clonotypes were identified with edgeR using replicate PBMC samples, with FDR below 0.01 and a log2 fold change above 5 up to day 15 being required. Bulk clonotypes were assigned CD4 or CD8 identity according to which sequenced CD4 or CD8 repertoire held them at higher abundance. TCRdb redid the processing of the public reads, applying fastp at Q25 and MiXCR, and retained in-frame beta chains. Rows merge per CDR3 protein into single entries with the most common DNA and genes. The V and J calls were not made by the authors but by TCRdb's processing. The sample includes about 320,000 distinct CDR3 sequences, with about 10% observed a single time. The ten largest clonotypes hold 3% to 3.5% of the sample.

Details on this clonotype: The target of this receptor is not known. No clone much larger than this one lies a single base away; base qualities are absent.

The sample's treatment or condition label, in plain terms: live attenuated yellow fever vaccine strain. A standard Ficoll-Paque protocol was used to isolate PBMCs from peripheral blood. Dynabeads CD4 and CD8 positive selection kits were used to isolate CD4 and CD8 T-cell fractions. RNA was extracted with TriZol from bulk PBMCs, CD4 and CD8 fractions, and dextramer-positive and dextramer-negative fractions. The CDR3 sequence holds 15 residues, the cysteine and phenylalanine included. Here the CDR3 DNA is all that survives: 45 bases in frame from base 1. CDR1 and CDR2, looked up from the germline V gene (reference sequence), are DFQATT and SNEGSKA. V loses 5 bases at its end and J loses 3 bases; junction bases beyond the gene matches: 9.

This TCR was recovered from a man between 18 and 35 years old who received the YFV17D yellow fever vaccine. Sequenced material: CD4+ T cells sorted from PBMCs, taken 45 days after the yellow fever booster vaccination. This sequence uses TRBV20-1 and TRBJ2-3; 9 bases in the junction line up with TRBD2. The DNA is TGCAGTGCTCGACCCCTTGCGGGGGGGACAGATACGCAGTATTTT. The translation is CSARPLAGGTDTQYF.